This TCR beta chain was captured in a study of human T cells and chemical hapten exposure. The time point: pre-sensitization, week 0. Sample treatment: therapeutic diphenylcyclopropenone sensitization with weekly scalp DPC. In every case, blood was obtained before the patch test was applied. Sample donors consisted of patients with alopecia, aged 18 to 70 years, who were suitable for DPC. Via MiXCR, TCRdb re-called the RACE reads, giving one row per CDR3 protein. This table holds 380,000 or so distinct CDR3 sequences, around 5.5% found once. CDR1 is MDHEN, CDR2 SYDVKM, per germline. The J segment lost 2 bases and the V segment lost 3 bases, leaving 6 bases of the junction unmatched. The CDR3 covers 15 residues. Study observations and caveats: Large CDR3 similarity clusters arose significantly more often from expanded TCRs than from controls.

This clonotype occurred a few times. As yet, its antigen is unknown. The chain links TRBV28 to TRBJ2-5; 7 positions match TRBD1. The receptor was isolated from a woman between 18 and 29 years old with alopecia areata. Some clones in this sample may be carry-over from other donors' samples. This specimen consisted of whole blood, obtained in connection with sensitization to the hapten diphenylcyclopropenone (DPC). Written as DNA, the CDR3 is TGTGCCAGCAGTTTCGGGACAGTGACACAAGAGACCCAGTACTTC. Its protein is CASSFGTVTQETQYF.